This TCR beta chain was identified during a study of cytomegalovirus exposure and HLA in healthy donors (dated by TCRdb to 2016 to 2017). Turning to the overall study: In an earlier analysis of 550 to 750 of the donors, 276 Gb of sequence data and approximately 100 million unique TCR beta sequences from about 179 million T cells were reported. Every discovery cohort repertoire had been produced on one sequencing platform. Four to six DR-DQ haplotypes were handled as single units for association and clustering, since linkage in the cohort was strong. Donor age, sex, ethnicity and CMV serostatus were compiled together with the repertoire data. An earlier analysis of roughly 600 of the donors used high-throughput TCR beta sequencing to judge whether each TCR beta V gene segment behaved as functional or pseudogenic. The study profiled the T cell repertoires of approximately 700 subjects by immunosequencing and related them to cytomegalovirus serostatus. Of the 350 to 400 genotyped donors, about 80% fell in the genetic ancestry cluster associated with self-reported Caucasian donors. A later analysis re-analyzed previously published TCR beta repertoires from 650 to 800 donors and added high-resolution HLA genotyping to study TCR occurrence patterns. The number of typed donors differed by locus: roughly 620-640 for A, B, C, DRB1 and DQB1; 500 to 550 for DQA1; around 580 for DPA1; and around 450 for DPB1. Besides the first cohort of more than 650 subjects, a separate validation cohort made up of over 95 different subjects was used. The study combined high-throughput TCR immunosequencing, statistical association of individual TCRs with disease status, and machine learning to predict cytomegalovirus infection status. The aim of the study was to test whether cataloging public T cell receptors could identify signatures of past pathogen exposure. An early release that covered approximately 600 HLA-typed donors contained approximately 300 gigabases of sequencing data and around 80 million unique TCR sequences. Among roughly 400 genotyped donors of the cohort, an average of 235,054 unique TCR beta nucleotide sequences were sequenced per donor, roughly a sixth of them non-productive. Both class I and class II loci were covered by HLA typing, at four-digit resolution. Rather than using new phenotypic data, the later analysis identified candidate immune exposures from TCR beta sequences and from how often those sequences occurred across donors. A later genetic analysis used genome-wide SNP genotypes for about 60% of the roughly 700 donors, treating that subset as a discovery cohort. The paper's findings and limits, for the study overall: A further reported finding was that TCR beta sequences accurately predicted the HLA-A and HLA-B alleles for most subjects in the first cohort. Because HLA typing was missing for some donors at each locus, association tests included only the typed subset. Only TCR beta chains were sequenced in this cohort, and the absence of alpha or paired-chain data limited detectable features. When HLA alleles, especially DR and DQ, strongly co-occurred, TCR associations were difficult to assign to individual alleles. Sequencing depth was assumed to be roughly uniform across donors in the presence/absence analyses, though that assumption may not hold. In both the original and validation cohorts, the classifier was reported to diagnose cytomegalovirus status with high specificity and sensitivity. Some IMGT-functional V segments, including TRBV6-2 and TRBV6-3, could not be told apart with the 87-base-pair reads, so those segments were excluded. Correlated functional status among segregating V segments might reflect linkage disequilibrium, but an unknown experimental factor could not be ruled out. An earlier analysis of 587 of the donors showed that most TCR beta V segments appeared in productive rearrangements either about 87% or about 30% of the time, which broadly matched IMGT annotations. A few of the identified cytomegalovirus-associated TCR beta chains were confirmed in vitro to be specific for cytomegalovirus antigens. At a false discovery rate of 0.05, a later analysis linked 15,000 to 20,000 TCR beta sequences to specific HLA alleles. A later analysis found that most CMV-associated TCR beta chains appeared HLA-restricted, with HLA associations seemingly driven largely by CMV exposure. In a later analysis, HLA-associated TCR beta chains were found to be more clonally expanded and to have lower generation probabilities than equally common non-associated chains. The earlier analysis of some 540 of the donors excluded about 16 rarely observed V segments, including chromosome 9 orphons, because counts were too low. A later genetic analysis associated a missense DCLRE1C variant with V-gene and J-gene trimming of TCR beta chains, and an independent cohort replicated the association. The study listed 164 TCR beta chains as associated with cytomegalovirus. In a later genetic analysis, fewer N-insertions in productive TCRs were reported among donors in an Asian-associated ancestry cluster than the roughly 700-donor mean. CMV serostatus was the only immune exposure information available for the cohort. While some public TCRs were present in many individuals, most TCR sequences turned up only very rarely across donors. The authors suggested that the approach could potentially be extended to other disease states and immunological phenotypes. A later analysis found that TCR association rates varied across HLA loci, with DRB1 alleles showing the most associated TCRs and HLA-C alleles the fewest. In a later analysis, several top co-occurrence clusters were reported to appear linked to parvovirus B19, influenza, CMV and Epstein-Barr virus. A cluster of highly shared sequence variants was judged likely to represent a technical artifact of the sequencing pipeline.

Receptor amplification or capture employed the immunoSEQ multiplex PCR assay. For the multiplex PCR, a mixture combining 60 forward primers for TCR Vbeta segments and 13 reverse primers for TCR Jbeta segments was used. A multiplex PCR assay on genomic DNA amplified the CDR3 region of rearranged TCR beta genes. Amplified TCR beta libraries were sequenced as 87-base-pair reads on the Illumina HiSeq System. Concerning the study's data processing: In a later analysis, roughly 80 million unique TCR beta chains were counted across the roughly 700 repertoires, and roughly 11 million of these chains were shared by at least two donors. To remove PCR and sequencing errors, raw reads were error-corrected and collapsed into unique sequences using a nearest-neighbor algorithm that merged closely related sequences. V, D and J gene segments were assigned by aligning CDR3 sequences to IMGT reference sequences. For a sequence to be retained, at least a six-nucleotide match to both a V gene segment and a J gene segment was required. Rearrangements were classified as productive when the CDR3 lacked stop codons and remained in frame with V and J, and all other rearrangements were classified as non-productive. CDR3 was defined according to IMGT convention as the region running from the second conserved V-encoded cysteine to the conserved J-encoded phenylalanine. The earlier analysis of some 580 of the donors excluded any sequence lacking an unambiguous match to a single V gene segment. An earlier analysis of just under 600 of the donors called V segments functional above 56.7% productive rearrangements and segregating when the between-donor standard deviation exceeded 5%. A statistical classification framework was built for diagnosing cytomegalovirus status from the catalog of TCR beta chain sequences. In a later analysis, V and J genes were assigned by comparing TCR nucleotide sequences against IMGT/GENE-DB human TR gene sequences. A later analysis assigned CDR3 sequences and most-parsimonious VDJ recombination scenarios with the TCRdist pipeline. In a later analysis, every TCR beta chain was defined by the combination of its CDR3 amino acid sequence and its V-gene family, and reads without a unique V-gene family were dropped. In a later analysis, 450 to 600 highly shared, low-generation-probability nucleotide sequences were removed to address suspected cross-contamination and a sequencing artifact. In a later analysis, a clonal expansion index was calculated for each public chain from normalized within-repertoire ranks of inferred template counts. In a later analysis, generation probabilities were computed using a VDJ recombination model fitted to out-of-frame rearrangements, and the results were checked against IGoR. Hypergeometric tests were used in a later analysis to score TCR-TCR, TCR-HLA and TCR-CMV co-occurrence, with a repertoire-size bias correction applied to the TCR pairs. A later analysis estimated false discovery rates by permuting HLA or CMV assignments 20 times. In a later analysis, co-occurring TCRs were grouped using DBSCAN, with TCRdist sequence similarity added in when clustering inside HLA-allele-positive subsets. Repertoires with fewer than 30,000 or more than 120,000 public chains, plus five repertoires with anomalous nucleotide sharing, were excluded from co-occurrence clustering. This immuneACCESS table, as held by TCRdb, lists in-frame sequences with V and J called but not all clones. Of the missing ones, under half trace to an unresolved V gene in checked studies; the others have no known cause. For V, J and clone size, that table is used; D and trimming come from the DNA. The sample table shows about 140,000 clones, and 70% to 85% are seen once. Roughly 9.7% of the sample is held by the ten biggest clonotypes.

The cohort consisted of fewer than 700 healthy bone marrow donors. All cohort members were sampled while nominally healthy, although unrecorded immune exposures were likely present. The donor was CMV seropositive and was included in the group of around 300 seropositive cohort members. A peripheral blood sample was collected from each donor, and TCR beta sequencing was performed on peripheral blood mononuclear cells. Genomic DNA was extracted from the blood cell samples with the Qiagen DNeasy Blood Extraction Kit. This clone was recorded once. Its antigen remains undetermined. Qualities for individual bases were not recorded, and no much larger clone is one base off. Taken from the germline V gene, the CDR1 and CDR2 loops are KGHSH and LQKENI. The CDR3 has 13 amino acids, counting the end cysteine and phenylalanine. The only DNA kept is the CDR3, 39 bases in frame from the first base. V drops 8 bases and J drops 4 bases, leaving 11 bases in between.

Sequenced: PBMCs. Recombination joined TRBV18 with TRBJ1-4; the best D guess is TRBD1, with 6 bases matching. This clonotype originated in a woman aged 55-70 years in good health and CMV-seropositive. The nucleotide sequence reads TGTGCCAGCACCGGGACACATAATGAAAAACTGTTTTTT. It codes for CASTGTHNEKLFF.